One and the same sample provided the 23 T cell receptor beta chains below, sequenced in a study of blood T cell repertoires in COVID-19. The data were produced by immunoSEQ multiplex PCR, yet TCRdb's version contains in-frame clones alone and is incomplete. Here the sample spans about 160,000 clones, around 74% being singletons. The material sequenced was peripheral blood. The receptors stem from a woman aged 55-69 years with COVID-19, enrolled during active disease.

The rearrangement links TRBV2 to TRBJ1-6; a weak D match, TRBD1 (5 bases). The V end lost 5 bases, the J end lost 12 bases, and 17 bases lay between the germline ends. There are 14 residues in the CDR3. Germline V CDR1 and CDR2: SNHLY, FYNNEI. The CDR3 region is CASSSGQGWRPLHF. For the CDR3, the DNA is TGTGCCAGCAGTTCCGGACAAGGTTGGAGACCCCTCCACTTT.

The chain links TRBV19 to TRBJ1-1; D is possibly TRBD1 (5 bases). Germline-derived CDR1 and CDR2 are LNHDA and SQIVND (reference sequence). This CDR3 region has 13 residues. The ends were cut back, 8 bases at V and 1 base at J, with 11 bases in the middle. The CDR3 here is CASGRTGNTEAFF. In DNA, the CDR3 is TGTGCCAGTGGAAGAACAGGGAACACTGAAGCTTTCTTT.

V is TRBV10-2 and J is TRBJ2-2; TRBD2 agrees at 13 bases. The CDR3 has 23 amino acids. Per the germline V gene, CDR1 is WSHSY and CDR2 is SAAADI. The V gene end was trimmed by 3 bases and the J gene end by 4 bases; junction bases not matched to a gene: 23. DNA for the CDR3: TGCGCCAGCAGTGAACGACCCGCCCCCAACCTCAAGACTAGCGGGGGGCTCACCGGGGAGCTGTTTTTT. This gives the protein CASSERPAPNLKTSGGLTGELFF.

CDR3 sequence (DNA): TGTGCCAGCAGCCAAGCCAGGGGGCTATCTGGAAACACCATATATTTT. Translating it yields CASSQARGLSGNTIYF. V usage is TRBV14 and J usage is TRBJ1-3, with 8 bases that match TRBD1. Germline assignment: CDR1 SGHDN and CDR2 FVKESK. CDR3 length: 16 residues. V gave up 1 base and J gave up 1 base; unmatched junction bases: 3.

The gene calls are TRBV27 and TRBJ2-3; a weak D match, TRBD2 (5 bases). This CDR3 spans 12 amino acids. Trimming cost V 6 bases and J 8 bases, with 12 bases left between them. Germline V gene lookup returns CDR1 MNHEY and CDR2 SMNVEV (reference sequence). Here the CDR3 reads CASRVRTGTQYF. For the CDR3, the DNA is TGTGCCAGCAGAGTCCGGACTGGTACGCAGTATTTT.

The chain uses TRBV7-6 and TRBJ2-7, with 11 bases aligning to TRBD2. The CDR3 sequence is 17 residues long. V was pared by 5 bases and J by 1 base, with 10 bases of the junction left unmatched. The germline CDR1 and CDR2 sequences are SGHVS and FNYEAQ. CDR3 in DNA: TGTGCCAGCAGCCAAGGGACTAGCGGAGCCCCTTCCTACGAGCAGTACTTC. Its translation: CASSQGTSGAPSYEQYF.

The chain combines TRBV7-2 with TRBJ1-2, with a possible D match to TRBD1 (5 bases). Per the germline V gene, CDR1 is SGHTA and CDR2 is FQGNSA. This CDR3 has 15 residues. V was cut by 11 bases and J by 0 bases, with 19 bases left in between. CDR3 amino acids: CASTFGGSANYGYTF. DNA of the CDR3: TGTGCCTCCACCTTCGGGGGTTCCGCTAACTATGGCTACACCTTC.

This clone was observed once. The chain links TRBV24-1 to TRBJ2-3; D perhaps matches TRBD2 (6 bases). V was shortened by 4 bases and J by 2 bases, with 15 bases between the two germline ends. CDR3 length: 16 amino acids. Germline loops: CDR1 KGHDR, CDR2 SFDVKD. As DNA, the CDR3 is TGTGCCACCAGTGAGCCCTCCGGCGGGACCACAGATACGCAGTATTTT. Amino acids: CATSEPSGGTTDTQYF.

This chain connects TRBV5-4 to TRBJ2-5, with 9 nucleotides matching TRBD2. Trimming cost V 5 bases and J 3 bases; bases outside gene matches: 5. The germline CDR1 and CDR2 sequences are SGHNT and YYREEE (reference sequence). The CDR3 consists of 14 residues. CDR3: CASSFGTSKETQYF. CDR3 sequence (DNA): TGTGCCAGCAGTTTCGGGACTAGCAAAGAGACCCAGTACTTC.

The chain carries TRBV5-4 and TRBJ2-5; D not certain. V lost 1 base and J 1 base, leaving 5 bases between the germline ends. Germline V gene lookup returns CDR1 SGHNT and CDR2 YYREEE (reference sequence). CDR3 length: 13 amino acids. The CDR3 loop is CASSLNSQETQYF. The CDR3 DNA follows: TGTGCCAGCAGCTTGAACAGCCAAGAGACCCAGTACTTC.

V gene TRBV10-2 combines with J gene TRBJ2-7; no firm D call. The CDR3 sequence is 15 residues long. V was trimmed by 3 bases and J by 2 bases, leaving 14 bases between them. Germline V gene data show CDR1 as WSHSY and CDR2 as SAAADI. CDR3 residues: CASSDGGTRTYEQYV. The CDR3 bases are TGCGCCAGCAGTGACGGCGGCACCCGGACCTACGAGCAGTACGTC.

The CDR3 DNA reads as TGTGCCAGCAGTTTAGGGCAGTCCGGAACAGATACGCAGTATTTT. It encodes CASSLGQSGTDTQYF. The rearrangement joins TRBV28 to TRBJ2-3; D remains ambiguous. With 2 bases removed from V and 3 bases from J, the gap between germline ends came to 12 bases. The germline V gene encodes CDR1 MDHEN and CDR2 SYDVKM. The CDR3 contains 15 residues. Complete variable domain (other parts from reference TRBV28 and TRBJ2-3): DVKVTQSSRYLVKRTGEKVFLECVQDMDHENMFWYRQDPGLGLRLIYFSYDVKMKEKGDIPEGYSVSREKKERFSLILESASTNQTSMYLCASSLGQSGTDTQYFGPGTRLTVL.

The rearrangement uses TRBV29-1 and TRBJ1-2; 7 bases agree with TRBD1. This CDR3 spans 12 amino acids. Germline V CDR1 and CDR2: SQVTM, ANQGSEA. The J segment lost 4 bases and the V segment lost 7 bases, leaving 6 bases of the junction unmatched. The CDR3 region is CSAGGQTYGYTF. CDR3 DNA: TGCAGCGCCGGGGGACAGACCTATGGCTACACCTTC.

The chain employs TRBV5-8 and TRBJ2-7, with 7 nucleotides matching TRBD1. With 4 bases clipped from V and 3 bases from J, the junction kept 10 bases outside the gene matches. The germline CDR1 and CDR2 sequences are SGHTS and YDEGEE. The CDR3 length is 15 residues. The CDR3 DNA reads TGTGCCAGCAGCCATCCGACAGGGCCTTTCTACGAGCAGTACTTC. It encodes CASSHPTGPFYEQYF.

The V gene is TRBV24-1, the J gene TRBJ2-2; D gene uncertain. CDR1 is KGHDR and CDR2 is SFDVKD in the germline V gene. This CDR3 region has 12 residues. Trimming took 3 bases from V and 9 from J, leaving 7 bases between them. The CDR3 bases are TGTGCCACCAGTGATGCAGACAGGGAGCTGTTTTTT. This gives the protein CATSDADRELFF.

This chain connects TRBV7-8 to TRBJ1-2; a weak D match, TRBD1 (6 bases). The length of the CDR3 is 15 residues. V was shortened by 5 bases and J by 2 bases, with 15 bases between the two germline ends. CDR1 and CDR2 from the germline V gene are SGHVS and FQNEAQ. CDR3 residues: CASSRFGQPNYGYTF. CDR3 DNA: TGTGCCAGCAGCCGGTTCGGACAGCCGAACTATGGCTACACCTTC.

The chain has TRBV6-5 and TRBJ1-1, with D perhaps matching TRBD1 (6 bases). V was trimmed by 2 bases and J by 0 bases, leaving 13 bases between them. Germline V gives CDR1 MNHEY, CDR2 SVGAGI. The CDR3 spans 16 residues. The CDR3 region has the DNA TGTGCCAGCAGTTACCCCACTACAGGGTTGAACACTGAAGCTTTCTTT. The encoded protein is CASSYPTTGLNTEAFF.

The J gene is TRBJ2-6, the V gene TRBV19; 9 bases are a match to TRBD2. Germline V lookup: CDR1 LNHDA, CDR2 SQIVND (reference sequence). The CDR3 is 17 amino acids. With 1 base clipped from V and 0 bases from J, the junction kept 1 base outside the gene matches. CDR3 sequence reads: CASSIGGGASGANVLTF. The CDR3 nucleotides are TGTGCCAGTAGTATAGGCGGGGGGGCCTCTGGGGCCAACGTCCTGACTTTC.

V gene TRBV15 combines with J gene TRBJ2-7; TRBD1 aligns across 9 bases. The V gene's germline CDR1 is LNHNV and CDR2 YYDKDF (reference sequence). V shed 4 bases and J 3 bases; nucleotides not matched to a gene: 7. The CDR3 is made up of 15 amino acids. For the CDR3, the DNA is TGTGCCACCAGCAAAGACAGGGGGGATTTCTACGAGCAGTACTTC. Protein sequence: CATSKDRGDFYEQYF.

CDR3 loop: CASSVAGGTTDTQYF. Here the CDR3 DNA reads TGTGCCAGCAGCGTAGCAGGGGGGACCACAGATACGCAGTATTTT. The V and J genes are TRBV9 and TRBJ2-3, with D possibly being TRBD1 (7 bases). The CDR3 totals 15 residues. V lost 0 bases to trimming and J lost 2 bases, with 10 bases between them. Germline CDR1 is SGDLS and CDR2 is YYNGEE.

In this sample, this clone turned up once. The CDR3 DNA reads TGTGCCAGCAGTTCTTTCTCGGGGGGCTTTAATGAGCAGTTCTTC. The encoded protein is CASSSFSGGFNEQFF. The chain couples TRBV6-2 or TRBV6-3 to TRBJ2-1; possible D gene TRBD2, 7 bases. Germline V CDR1 and CDR2: MNHEY, SVGEGT. The CDR3 has 15 residues. Trimming left V 4 bases short and J 7 bases short, with 17 bases between.

This clone was detected only a few times. V and J are TRBV29-1 and TRBJ1-5, with 7 bases fitting TRBD1. Germline V gene lookup returns CDR1 SQVTM and CDR2 ANQGSEA. The CDR3 length is 12 residues. With V trimmed by 7 bases and J by 4 bases, 4 bases remained unmatched. CDR3 region: CSARQGNQPQHF. Here the CDR3 DNA reads TGCAGCGCGAGACAGGGTAATCAGCCCCAGCATTTT.

This clone was counted only a few times. The V gene is TRBV10-3, the J gene TRBJ1-2, with TRBD1 as a possible D gene (5 bases). V was cut by 6 bases and J by 0 bases, with 11 bases left in between. CDR1 and CDR2 from the germline V gene are ENHRY and SYGVKD. The CDR3 covers 14 residues. The CDR3 loop reads CAISTGLSNYGYTF. The CDR3, as DNA: TGTGCCATCAGCACAGGTCTTTCTAACTATGGCTACACCTTC.